These 30 T cell receptor beta chains share one sample of origin, sequenced in a study of T cells after posttransplantation cyclophosphamide. Libraries were prepared by immunoSEQ multiplex PCR; TCRdb keeps only in-frame clonotypes and omits some of them. The sample includes roughly 10,000 clones, none of them occurring once. Cyclophosphamide on days +3 and +4 followed busulfan-fludarabine conditioning and a marrow graft. This specimen consisted of PBMCs, obtained roughly 350 days after allogeneic stem cell transplant with posttransplant cyclophosphamide. These receptors were obtained from a male patient aged 50 or older who received an allogeneic stem cell transplant from a related donor and was CMV-positive. The graft donor may have contributed some T cells.

V is TRBV30 and J is TRBJ1-6; 7 positions agree with TRBD1. CDR3 length: 14 residues. Germline CDR1 is GTSNPN and CDR2 is SVGIG (reference sequence). V was pared by 5 bases and J by 5 bases, with 6 bases of the junction left unmatched. The CDR3 sequence: CAWSRDSNNSPLHF. CDR3 sequence (DNA): TGTGCCTGGTCCCGGGACAGCAATAATTCACCCCTCCACTTT.

This clone showed up many times. The chain combines TRBV18 with TRBJ1-5, with no clear D. This CDR3 has 13 amino acids. Germline values: CDR1 KGHSH, CDR2 LQKENI. V shed 6 bases and J shed 5 bases, with 11 bases lying between them. CDR3 in amino acids: CASSVEEHQPQHF. As DNA, the CDR3 is TGTGCCAGCTCGGTTGAGGAGCATCAGCCCCAGCATTTT.

This clone was recorded many times. The V gene is TRBV2, the J gene TRBJ1-1, with D possibly being TRBD1 (6 bases). V gave up 8 bases and J gave up 2 bases, with 9 bases separating them. Germline CDR1 SNHLY, CDR2 FYNNEI. This CDR3 region has 12 residues. The CDR3 DNA reads as TGTGCCAGCTCGGACAGTAACACTGAAGCTTTCTTT. This sequence encodes CASSDSNTEAFF.

This clone was counted many times. This chain joins TRBV6-4 and TRBJ1-1; D unresolved. V lost 4 bases, J lost 5 bases, and 14 bases lay in between. CDR1 MRHNA and CDR2 SNTAGT come from the germline V gene. The CDR3 covers 14 residues. The CDR3 DNA reads as TGTGCCAGCAGTGCCGAGGAGGGAGTTACTGAAGCTTTCTTT. This codes for CASSAEEGVTEAFF.

This clone was counted many times. This sequence joins TRBV7-6 and TRBJ2-1, with D possibly matching TRBD2 (5 bases). The germline CDR1 and CDR2 sequences are SGHVS and FNYEAQ. This CDR3 contains 16 residues. The V end lost 0 bases, the J end lost 3 bases, and 12 bases lay between the germline ends. The CDR3: CASSLATSGGYNEQFF. CDR3 nucleotide sequence: TGTGCCAGCAGCTTAGCCACGAGCGGAGGCTACAATGAGCAGTTCTTC.

This clone was recorded at least ten times. The V and J genes are TRBV6-5 and TRBJ2-5; TRBD1 agrees at 8 bases. This CDR3 contains 13 residues. Germline values: CDR1 MNHEY, CDR2 SVGAGI. V was pared by 5 bases and J by 5 bases, with 4 bases of the junction left unmatched. DNA for the CDR3: TGTGCCAGCAGTGGACGGACAGGGGAGACCCAGTACTTC. Its translation is CASSGRTGETQYF.

This clone has just a few counts. Compared with germline, one end of the junction differs, possibly owing to a read error. V gene TRBV7-6 combines with J gene TRBJ2-7, with 7 positions matching TRBD2. This CDR3 spans 15 amino acids. CDR1 SGHVS and CDR2 FNYEAQ come from the germline V gene. The CDR3 spells CASNTTSAGAYERYF. The CDR3 coding sequence is TGTGCCAGCAACACCACTAGCGCTGGCGCCTACGAGCGGTACTTC.

This clone counts as medium-sized (0.01 to 0.1%). V and J are TRBV5-4 and TRBJ1-6; D remains unclear. The CDR3 totals 12 residues. The germline V gene has CDR1 SGHNT and CDR2 YYREEE (reference sequence). Trimming removed 2 bases from V and 9 bases from J, with 6 bases in between. CDR3 in amino acids: CASSLSRSPLHF. CDR3 coding DNA: TGTGCCAGCAGCTTAAGCCGTTCACCCCTCCACTTT.

This clone occurred many times. This rearrangement joins TRBV10-2 to TRBJ2-7, with D maybe TRBD2 (6 bases). Trimming left V 9 bases short and J 2 bases short, with 14 bases between. Germline-derived CDR1 and CDR2 are WSHSY and SAAADI. CDR3 length equals 13 residues. CDR3 in amino acids: CARSRDSTYEQYF. CDR3 coding DNA: TGCGCCAGGAGCCGGGACTCGACCTACGAGCAGTACTTC.

This clone was picked up many times. Other DNA variants within this sample encode the same CDR3. The chain links TRBV9 to TRBJ1-3; 7 positions match TRBD1. Unmatched junction bases numbered 4, after V lost 0 bases and J lost 4 bases. CDR3 size: 15 residues. Germline CDR1 SGDLS, CDR2 YYNGEE. CDR3 nucleotides: TGTGCCAGCAGCGTAGGACAGGGCCCCGGAAACACCATATATTTT. Amino acids: CASSVGQGPGNTIYF.

This clone was observed many times. V and J are TRBV6-6 and TRBJ1-2; 7 nucleotides line up with TRBD1. Trimming took 5 bases from V and 6 from J; bases not matched to a gene: 12. The CDR3 extends over 15 amino acids. Germline-derived CDR1 and CDR2 are MNHNY and SVGAGI (reference sequence). The DNA of the CDR3 is TGTGCCAGCAGTCCCACTCTGACAGGGATGAATGGCTACACCTTC. The encoded protein is CASSPTLTGMNGYTF.

This clone was counted at least ten times. The chain couples TRBV5-5 to TRBJ2-5; perhaps TRBD1 as D (6 bases). Germline V gives CDR1 SGHKS, CDR2 YYEKEE (reference sequence). With 1 base removed from V and 2 bases from J, the gap between germline ends came to 9 bases. This CDR3 is built from 14 residues. As DNA, the CDR3 is TGTGCCAGCAGCTTGAGAACAGGGCAAGAGACCCAGTACTTC. Amino acids: CASSLRTGQETQYF.

A few counts support this clone. This could be a read error, since a much larger clone is one nucleotide away. The chain couples TRBV7-8 to TRBJ2-3; TRBD1 might be the D (5 bases). The V gene lost 5 bases and the J gene lost 2 bases, with 14 bases spanning the gap. CDR1 SGHVS and CDR2 FQNEAQ come from the germline V gene. There are 15 residues in the CDR3. CDR3: CASSVGAWPTDTQYF. The CDR3, as DNA: TGTGCCAGCAGCGTAGGGGCCTGGCCCACAGATACGCAGTATTTT.

In this sample, this clone turned up many times. The chain combines TRBV4-1 with TRBJ2-5; D perhaps matches TRBD2 (6 bases). The CDR3 length is 15 residues. The ends were cut back, 4 bases at V and 3 bases at J, with 15 bases in the middle. Germline V lookup: CDR1 MGHRA, CDR2 YSYEKL. CDR3 sequence (DNA): TGCGCCAGCAGCCGAACCGGGACTCCTAAAGAGACCCAGTACTTC. This codes for CASSRTGTPKETQYF.

This clone is termed medium-sized. The V and J genes are TRBV19 and TRBJ1-2; TRBD1 might be the D (5 bases). Germline CDR1 and CDR2: LNHDA and SQIVND (reference sequence). This CDR3 has 11 residues. Trimming shortened V by 1 base and J by 8 bases, and 5 bases separated the two germline ends. The DNA of the CDR3 is TGTGCCAGTAGTATAGGGGGCGGCTACACCTTC. This sequence encodes CASSIGGGYTF.

The chain carries TRBV19 and TRBJ2-5, with D possibly being TRBD2 (6 bases). With the DNA end fitting TRBJ2-7 better, the J assignment may be wrong. The CDR3 has 14 residues. The V gene's germline CDR1 is LNHDA and CDR2 SQIVND (reference sequence). CDR3 residues: CASRRPGATYEQYF. Here the CDR3 DNA reads TGTGCCAGTAGGAGGCCGGGAGCAACTTACGAGCAGTACTTC.

This clone was observed at least ten times. The chain uses TRBV18 and TRBJ2-1, with D possibly being TRBD2 (5 bases). Between the trimmed V and J ends, which lost 3 bases and 7 bases, there was a span of 10 bases. Germline lookup yields CDR1 KGHSH and CDR2 LQKENI. There are 13 residues in the CDR3. This chain's CDR3 is CASSPGGYNEQFF. Written as DNA, the CDR3 is TGTGCCAGCTCACCGGGCGGGTATAATGAGCAGTTCTTC.

Ten or more counts support this clone. This chain uses TRBV6-5 with TRBJ2-1; 8 nucleotides agree with TRBD2. Germline loops: CDR1 MNHEY, CDR2 SVGAGI. This CDR3 is built from 16 residues. The junction had 8 bases not matched to a gene; V was cut back by 6 bases and J by 1 base. The CDR3 nucleotides read TGTGCCAGCAGCTACGGGACTAGTGTGTCCTACAATGAGCAGTTCTTC. This translates into CASSYGTSVSYNEQFF.

This clone has a count of ten or more. V is TRBV4-3 and J is TRBJ2-6, with TRBD2 identical over 11 bases. Germline CDR1 LGHNA, CDR2 YSLEER. With V trimmed by 0 bases and J by 0 bases, 7 bases remained unmatched. CDR3 length equals 20 residues. The CDR3 DNA follows: TGCGCCAGCAGCCAAGAAGATGCTAGCGGGGGGTACTCTGGGGCCAACGTCCTGACTTTC. Its translation: CASSQEDASGGYSGANVLTF.

This clone showed up many times. The rearrangement joins TRBV6-6 to TRBJ1-2; 7 nucleotides align to TRBD1. Per the germline V gene, CDR1 is MNHNY and CDR2 is SVGAGI (reference sequence). The V and J ends lost 4 bases and 7 bases, in that order; junction bases with no gene match: 12. CDR3 length: 15 residues. CDR3 in amino acids: CASSSSTGYDTGYTF. The CDR3 DNA reads as TGTGCCAGCAGTTCCTCGACAGGGTACGATACTGGCTACACCTTC.

Ten or more counts support this clone. The rearrangement uses TRBV19 and TRBJ2-3, with D unclear. Germline values: CDR1 LNHDA, CDR2 SQIVND (reference sequence). CDR3 length: 12 amino acids. Trimming pared 5 bases from V and 12 bases from J, leaving 15 bases between. CDR3: CASSLPGPSQYF. The CDR3 region has the DNA TGTGCCAGTAGTCTTCCGGGTCCGAGCCAGTATTTT. Combining the CDR3 with reference TRBV19 and TRBJ2-3 gives the whole variable domain DGGITQSPKYLFRKEGQNVTLSCEQNLNHDAMYWYRQDPGQGLRLIYYSQIVNDFQKGDIAEGYSVSREKKESFPLTVTSAQKNPTAFYLCASSLPGPSQYFGPGTRLTVL.

This clone appeared many times. V is TRBV5-1 and J is TRBJ1-2, with TRBD1 matching over 11 bases. The V gene's germline CDR1 is SGHRS and CDR2 YFSETQ. CDR3 length: 15 residues. V was clipped by 2 bases and J by 7 bases; unmatched bases: 7. The CDR3 loop is CASSLQDRGLSGYTF. The DNA for the CDR3 is TGCGCCAGCAGCTTACAGGACAGGGGGCTTAGTGGCTACACCTTC. The full variable domain, completed using reference TRBV5-1 and TRBJ1-2, is KAGVTQTPRYLIKTRGQQVTLSCSPISGHRSVSWYQQTPGQGLQFLFEYFSETQRNKGNFPGRFSGRQFSNSRSEMNVSTLELGDSALYLCASSLQDRGLSGYTFGSGTRLTVV.

This clone was seen repeatedly, ten times or more. The chain uses TRBV6-5 and TRBJ2-5; D is perhaps TRBD2 (5 bases). V was trimmed by 6 bases and J by 7 bases, leaving 18 bases between them. CDR3 length: 14 amino acids. CDR1 and CDR2 from the germline V gene are MNHEY and SVGAGI. CDR3 DNA: TGTGCCAGCAGGGATGGACGGGGAACGAGGACCCAGTACTTC. Protein product: CASRDGRGTRTQYF.

This clone was recorded at least ten times. The CDR3 DNA follows: TGTGCCAGAAGCTTAGGCAGGCGCCAGCCCCAGCATTTT. Amino acid sequence: CARSLGRRQPQHF. The V and J genes are TRBV5-3 and TRBJ1-5, with D unresolved. TRBV5-3 is placed among ORFs of uncertain function. V lost 2 bases and J lost 7, with 10 bases in between. The CDR3 contains 13 residues.

This clone was counted a few times. V is TRBV6-5 and J is TRBJ2-5; D not certain. The V end was cut by 7 bases, the J end by 3 bases, with 18 bases between. This CDR3 comprises 15 residues. CDR1 is MNHEY and CDR2 is SVGAGI in the germline V gene. The CDR3: CASNLGRGWEETQYF. The CDR3 DNA reads as TGTGCCAGCAACCTAGGCCGCGGTTGGGAAGAGACCCAGTACTTC.

In this sample, this clone turned up many times. This rearrangement joins TRBV11-2 to TRBJ2-7; D might be TRBD1 (5 bases). Germline V gives CDR1 SGHAT, CDR2 FQNNGV. CDR3 length: 14 amino acids. V shed 5 bases and J shed 0 bases, with 11 bases lying between them. This CDR3 reads CASSQGGNSYEQYF. The CDR3 DNA sequence: TGTGCCAGCAGCCAGGGCGGAAACTCCTACGAGCAGTACTTC.

This clone came up many times. V is TRBV5-1 and J is TRBJ1-5; 7 bases agree with TRBD1. Germline loops: CDR1 SGHRS, CDR2 YFSETQ. This CDR3 region has 15 residues. With 1 base clipped from V and 6 bases from J, the junction kept 7 bases outside the gene matches. CDR3 sequence: CASSLRTGDGQPQHF. The CDR3 coding sequence is TGCGCCAGCAGCTTGAGGACAGGAGATGGTCAGCCCCAGCATTTT.

Ten or more counts support this clone. The rearrangement links TRBV27 to TRBJ2-7; D is possibly TRBD2 (6 bases). The V gene lost 3 bases and the J gene lost 3 bases, with 12 bases spanning the gap. The CDR3 sequence is 14 residues long. Germline values: CDR1 MNHEY, CDR2 SMNVEV (reference sequence). CDR3 bases: TGTGCCAGCAGTTTTTATCAGGGAGGCTACGAGCAGTACTTC. It codes for CASSFYQGGYEQYF.

This clone came up many times. J is TRBJ1-3 and V is TRBV19, with D tentatively TRBD1 (5 bases). Trimming took 4 bases from V and 0 from J, leaving 13 bases between them. The germline CDR1 and CDR2 sequences are LNHDA and SQIVND (reference sequence). The CDR3 totals 16 residues. The CDR3 region is CASSTPGHFSGNTIYF. The CDR3 coding sequence is TGTGCCAGTAGTACCCCAGGACACTTCTCTGGAAACACCATATATTTT.

This clone has ten or more counts. The chain joins TRBV7-2 to TRBJ2-7, with TRBD1 matching 8 bases. Trimming took 3 bases from V and 3 from J; bases not matched to a gene: 1. The CDR3 length is 13 residues. Germline V gene data show CDR1 as SGHTA and CDR2 as FQGNSA. This CDR3 is CASSFGQGYEQYF. For the CDR3, the DNA is TGTGCCAGCAGCTTCGGACAGGGCTACGAGCAGTACTTC.